The source of this T cell receptor beta chain is a study of Graves' ophthalmopathy and Graves' hyperthyroidism (dated by TCRdb to between 2018 and 2020). General notes on the study: Hyperthyroidism was considered stable if no progression to ophthalmopathy occurred within 18 months of follow-up. In several hyperthyroidism patients, the T-cell repertoire of thyroid tissue was compared with the T-cell repertoire of blood. The independent validation cohort included about 20 hyperthyroidism patients plus 17 patients who later progressed from hyperthyroidism to ophthalmopathy. After sampling, hyperthyroidism patients received methimazole starting at 30 mg daily, and ophthalmopathy patients received high-dose intravenous methylprednisolone. TCR beta repertoire signatures were used to distinguish Graves' ophthalmopathy from Graves' hyperthyroidism and to predict progression to ophthalmopathy. In total, some 130 blood samples were TCR-sequenced: approximately 42 ophthalmopathy, some 75 hyperthyroidism and some 17 hyperthyroidism-to-ophthalmopathy patients. To explore V-J signatures distinguishing ophthalmopathy from hyperthyroidism, a discovery set of some 100 patients (roughly 45 ophthalmopathy, some 55 stable hyperthyroidism) was enrolled. Here is what the overall study found, with its caveats: Most expanded thyroid clonotypes with frequency above 0.001 were also detected in blood, suggesting blood repertoires may reflect the thyroid immune response. Sample size was not statistically predetermined, and group allocation was not concealed from the investigators. In validation, the model predicted ophthalmopathy progression with about 64% sensitivity and about 73% specificity; more than ten predicted patients were CT-confirmed with GO in a median of roughly 6.8 months. In cross-validation, the 13-signature model distinguished ophthalmopathy from stable hyperthyroidism with nearly 90% sensitivity and just under 84% specificity, and in the test set the corresponding values were approximately 80% and 68%.

For repertoire sequencing, the TCR beta CDR3 regions were amplified from RNA transcripts. The first round was an RT-PCR using HTBI primers with the Qiagen OneStep RT-PCR kit, and this first round was followed by a second-round multiplex PCR, then size selection and purification. Libraries were sequenced on an Illumina HiSeq2000 using paired-end 100 bp reads. On the study's bioinformatics: Reads were processed with SOAPnuke, discarding reads with adapters, uncalled bases, mean Phred below 15, or no exact constant-primer or identifier match. High-quality paired reads were merged with COPE v1.2.5. Each unique nucleotide sequence was defined as a clonotype, and clonotypes were aligned to IMGT TRB V, D and J references with MiTCR v1.1. The analysis was limited to V-J combinations with a frequency above 0.0001, which together covered over 99% of the repertoires. A TCR clonal expansion and chaos score per V-J combination was defined as the ratio of F50 clonal expansion to chaos observed in the TCRdist matrix. Welch's t-statistics and random forest were used to reduce features to about 14 V-J combinations, which were fed into a naive Bayes classifier. The similarity between thyroid and blood repertoires was quantified using the Morisita-Horn index. TCRdb redid the processing of the public reads, applying fastp at Q25 and MiXCR, and retained in-frame beta chains. Entries that share a CDR3 protein sequence are merged under the most common genes and DNA. Here the V and J calls rest on TCRdb's processing, not on the authors' analysis. The sample includes 500,000 to 600,000 distinct CDR3 sequences, with about 40% observed a single time. In total, the top ten clones hold approximately 4.1% of the sample.

A remark on this clonotype: The antigen it binds to is not known. No base quality values were provided; no much bigger clone lies one nucleotide off.

Reading from cysteine to phenylalanine, the CDR3 counts 12 amino acids. Solely the CDR3 DNA is kept, with 36 bases framed from the first base. In the germline V gene (reference sequence), CDR1 corresponds to DFQATT and CDR2 to SNEGSKA. Trimming accounts for 5 bases at V and 4 bases at J, while the number of junction bases matched to no gene is 4. The hyperthyroidism patients were 18 to 65 years old and newly diagnosed, with a disease duration of less than 2 months. Anyone with other autoimmune diseases, uncontrolled infections, pregnancy or lactation was excluded from the study. Diagnosis was based on clinical symptoms, serum thyroxine, TRAb, thyroid ultrasound and orbital computed tomography. Trizol reagent was used to extract the total RNA, and its quality was then checked on an Agilent 2100 Bioanalyzer.

The receptor chain draws on TRBV20-1 and TRBJ2-5, with TRBD2 matching 7 junction bases. The TCR sequence derives from an adult man with Graves' hyperthyroidism. The sequencing sample was made of peripheral blood or thyroid tissue (not recorded which). The CDR3 region has the sequence CSAFPGGETQYF. The DNA reads as follows: TGCAGTGCTTTCCCGGGAGGAGAGACCCAGTACTTC.